This TCR beta chain emerged from a study of siplizumab effects on memory and regulatory T cells (dated by TCRdb to about 2019). Regarding the complete study: The study looked at the effect of siplizumab, an anti-CD2 antibody, on alloreactive T-cell subsets in allogeneic mixed lymphocyte reactions made from human PBMCs. Broader findings and caveats from the paper: Among mappable alloreactive CD4+ clones, the Treg-derived fraction averaged about 70% with siplizumab versus around 29% in control reactions. No functional confirmation was obtained for the suppressive function of proliferating Tregs from siplizumab cultures. Siplizumab significantly lowered the cumulative frequency of alloreactive sequences that could be traced to unstimulated CD4+ memory T cells. Unstimulated naive T cells appeared to be more diverse than memory T cells, and naive cells seemed to make a substantial contribution to the alloresponse. About 80-96% of proliferating CD4+ or CD8+ clones could not be given a naive or memory phenotype. Sequences below about 10^-5 frequency were poorly captured, so only a minor fraction of alloreactive clones could be mapped to unstimulated subsets.

The library was obtained by the immunoSEQ multiplex PCR assay. Some 100,000 TCR templates per sample were assayed by the deep sequencing platform. Genomic DNA extracted from sorted T cells was used for TCRbeta CDR3 sequencing. Processing in the source paper ran as follows. The R programming language was used for the clonal analysis of the TCRbeta CDR3 data. Unstimulated samples were compared with post-reaction CFSE-low samples to define alloreactive CD4+ and CD8+ clones. Regulatory or non-regulatory origin was assigned to alloreactive CD4+ clones by matching of sequences to sorted unstimulated Treg and non-Treg repertoires. Entries here come from immuneACCESS through TCRdb and include only in-frame sequences with V and J called. Some clones fail to appear in such tables; in the studies checked, an unresolved V gene covers under half of the shortfall, and the cause of the remainder is unknown. That table is the source of V, J and clone size, and D and trimming were worked out from the DNA. Present in this sample are about 82,000 clones, about 91% of which were seen just once. Approximately 1.4% of the sample goes to the ten largest clones.

V and J lose 6 bases and 3 bases, and a span of 11 bases separates them. The CDR3 runs 12 residues from the cysteine to the phenylalanine. Only the CDR3 DNA is retained, 36 bases long and in frame from the first base. The CDR1 and CDR2 encoded by the germline V gene are SQVTM and ANQGSEA. TCRbeta CDR3 sequencing was performed on sorted unstimulated T cells and on proliferating T cells recovered from mixed lymphocyte reactions. Fresh whole blood from some ten HLA-typed healthy donors was used as the source from which PBMCs were isolated. To map where alloreactive clones came from, CD4+ regulatory T cells in the unstimulated state were FACS-sorted. This clone was seen only once. Its antigen specificity is not known. Within one base of it there is no much larger clone, and no base qualities were kept.

This receptor was identified in a human donor in good health. Sequenced input: Tregs sorted from blood. This receptor chain uses TRBV29-1 and TRBJ1-2, with TRBD1 perhaps the D gene, on 6 matching bases. The encoded CDR3 is CSVVWTDYGYTF. The DNA sequence is as follows: TGCAGCGTCGTGTGGACAGACTATGGCTACACCTTC.